The rows below give T cell receptor beta chains drawn from one sample of a study of blood T cell repertoires in COVID-19. TCRdb's copy holds only in-frame clones and misses some; the assay was immunoSEQ multiplex PCR. The sample carries about 80,000 clones, around 88% recorded once. The sample comprised peripheral blood. All receptors derive from a woman over 75 with acute or convalescent COVID-19. CDR3s include the opening cysteine and the closing phenylalanine or tryptophan. A D gene is named only where the DNA matches it firmly. Not every row has a clone size; where given, it reads once, few, many or a size class.

cdr3_aa	cdr3_nt	v_call	j_call	d_call	clone_size
CASSQGHTQYF	TGTGCCAGCAGTCAGGGGCATACGCAGTATTTT	TRBV6-2/TRBV6-3	TRBJ2-3	-	-
CASSQWRELAGVNEQFF	TGTGCCAGCAGCCAATGGAGGGAACTAGCGGGAGTCAATGAGCAGTTCTTC	TRBV3-1/TRBV3-2	TRBJ2-1	TRBD2	-
CASSQGTGSGYTF	TGTGCCAGCAGCCAAGGGACCGGGAGCGGCTACACCTTC	TRBV7-2	TRBJ1-2	-	-
CASSFAGTGDEQYF	TGTGCCAGCAGCTTTGCCGGGACAGGGGACGAGCAGTACTTC	TRBV7-2	TRBJ2-7	TRBD1	-
CASSWGQGYVQPQHF	TGTGCCAGTAGCTGGGGACAGGGGTACGTTCAGCCCCAGCATTTT	TRBV19	TRBJ1-5	TRBD1	-
CSASGFLAASSYEQYF	TGCAGTGCTAGTGGGTTTCTAGCGGCAAGCTCCTACGAGCAGTACTTC	TRBV20-1	TRBJ2-7	TRBD2	once
CASSFFHGDSQHF	TGTGCCAGCAGCTTTTTCCATGGGGACTCCCAGCATTTT	TRBV7-8	TRBJ1-5	-	once
CASSQATTYEQYF	TGTGCCAGCTCCCAAGCCACCACCTACGAGCAGTACTTC	TRBV6-5	TRBJ2-7	-	-
CASSDQLTGGTEAFF	TGTGCCAGCAGTGACCAATTAACAGGGGGAACTGAAGCTTTCTTT	TRBV6-1	TRBJ1-1	TRBD1	-
CASSMEQGARYTF	TGTGCCAGTAGTATGGAACAGGGGGCCCGCTACACCTTC	TRBV19	TRBJ1-2	TRBD1	-
CAWSGHQGNTEKLFF	TGTGCCTGGAGTGGGCATCAGGGGAATACGGAAAAACTGTTTTTT	TRBV30	TRBJ1-4	-	once
CASSQTEGGANTIYF	TGTGCCAGCAGCCAGACTGAAGGAGGGGCGAACACCATATATTTT	TRBV3-1/TRBV3-2	TRBJ1-3	-	-
CASSFRGTGGRTGELFF	TGTGCCAGCAGCTTTCGTGGGACAGGGGGCCGCACCGGGGAGCTGTTTTTT	TRBV7-9	TRBJ2-2	TRBD1	-
CASSPRVSEAFF	TGTGCCAGCAGCCCCCGAGTCTCGGAAGCTTTCTTT	TRBV5-8	TRBJ1-1	-	-
CASSYDRGRTYEQYF	TGTGCCAGCAGTTACGACAGGGGGCGGACCTACGAGCAGTACTTC	TRBV7-2	TRBJ2-7	TRBD1	-
CARGDLLGGTGELFF	TGTGCCAGGGGGGACTTACTCGGTGGCACCGGGGAGCTGTTTTTT	TRBV2	TRBJ2-2	-	-
CASSPGTEETQYF	TGTGCCAGCTCTCCCGGGACAGAAGAGACCCAGTACTTC	TRBV18	TRBJ2-5	TRBD1	-
CASSEGVSRNTQYF	TGTGCCAGTAGTGAGGGGGTTTCTCGAAATACGCAGTATTTT	TRBV19	TRBJ2-3	-	-
CASGELLSPETQYF	TGTGCCAGCGGCGAACTATTATCACCGGAGACCCAGTACTTC	TRBV11-2	TRBJ2-5	-	-
CASSLASGRQETQYF	TGTGCCAGCAGCTTGGCGTCGGGGAGGCAAGAGACCCAGTACTTC	TRBV5-4	TRBJ2-5	-	-
CASSFQGANDEQYF	TGTGCCAGCAGTTTTCAGGGGGCGAATGACGAGCAGTACTTC	TRBV6-6	TRBJ2-7	TRBD1	-
CASSRTSGSEQYF	TGTGCCAGCAGCCGCACTAGCGGGAGTGAGCAGTACTTC	TRBV28	TRBJ2-7	TRBD2	-
CASSAVTGGTEAFF	TGTGCCAGCAGCGCAGTGACAGGGGGCACTGAAGCTTTCTTT	TRBV9	TRBJ1-1	TRBD1	-
CASSQEGQGSPLHF	TGCGCCAGCAGCCAAGAGGGGCAGGGATCACCCCTCCACTTT	TRBV4-3	TRBJ1-6	-	-
CASSLASANHEQYF	TGTGCCAGCAGCTTAGCGAGCGCCAACCACGAGCAGTACTTC	TRBV7-2	TRBJ2-7	-	-
CASSSESGNTIYF	TGTGCCAGTAGCTCAGAATCTGGAAACACCATATATTTT	TRBV19	TRBJ1-3	-	-
CASSLGPGGGREQYF	TGCGCCAGCAGCTTGGGACCAGGGGGCGGACGCGAGCAGTACTTC	TRBV5-1	TRBJ2-7	TRBD1	-
CASRTVSSLAGGETQYF	TGTGCCAGCAGGACCGTTTCCTCACTAGCGGGTGGGGAGACCCAGTACTTC	TRBV2	TRBJ2-5	TRBD2	-
CASSIGARERTDTQYF	TGTGCCAGTAGTATAGGGGCTAGGGAGAGGACAGATACGCAGTATTTT	TRBV19	TRBJ2-3	-	-
CASSLNTPRNNEQFF	TGTGCCAGCAGCTTGAATACCCCCAGAAACAATGAGCAGTTCTTC	TRBV5-8	TRBJ2-1	-	-
CASSSQVSGANVLTF	TGTGCCAGCAGTTCACAGGTCTCTGGGGCCAACGTCCTGACTTTC	TRBV7-2	TRBJ2-6	-	-
CASSLRTEPYGYTF	TGTGCCAGCAGCTTGCGAACAGAACCCTATGGCTACACCTTC	TRBV5-4	TRBJ1-2	-	once
CASSEDRDGNQPQHF	TGTGCCAGCAGCGAAGACAGAGATGGCAATCAGCCCCAGCATTTT	TRBV5-5	TRBJ1-5	-	-
CASSVGLAGGYNEQFF	TGTGCCAGCAGCGTAGGACTAGCGGGAGGATACAATGAGCAGTTCTTC	TRBV11-2	TRBJ2-1	TRBD2	-
CASRLNPGWNSPLHF	TGTGCCAGCAGACTTAACCCCGGGTGGAATTCACCCCTCCACTTT	TRBV7-3	TRBJ1-6	-	-
CASSLPGARSFRNEQFF	TGTGCCAGCAGCTTACCTGGGGCTAGGTCCTTCCGCAATGAGCAGTTCTTC	TRBV11-2	TRBJ2-1	-	-
CASSLDRYYGYTF	TGTGCCAGCAGTCTAGACAGGTACTATGGCTACACCTTC	TRBV28	TRBJ1-2	-	-
CAWRTDGQGDRPLHF	TGTGCCTGGAGGACTGACGGACAGGGAGATCGGCCCCTCCACTTT	TRBV30	TRBJ1-6	TRBD1	-
CASSEGGGTDTQYF	TGTGCCAGCAGTGAAGGGGGGGGCACAGATACGCAGTATTTT	TRBV6-1	TRBJ2-3	-	-